This record concerns one T cell receptor (beta chain) sequence. A read error may produce the germline difference seen at one junction end. In the same sample, other DNA sequences code for this CDR3. The source of the sample is a study of control samples from healthy donors and cancer patients. The V gene's germline CDR1 is KGHDR and CDR2 SFDVKD. The CDR3 length is 23 residues. Libraries were prepared by immunoSEQ multiplex PCR; TCRdb keeps only in-frame clonotypes and omits some of them. The sample lists about 100,000 clones, about 90% seen once, with approximately 20% in the top ten. The V call is TRBV24-1, the J call TRBJ2-6; TRBD1 matches 8 bases. The receptor's source is a woman between 50 and 59 years old in good health. Specimen: blood. The CDR3, as DNA: TGTGCCACCAGTGATTTCTCCGGACAGGGTAAGTTCCCTAAGTTGTCTGGAGCCAACGTCCTGACTTTC. Translated: CATSDFSGQGKFPKLSGANVLTF.